The rows below give T cell receptor beta chains drawn from one sample of a study of Ad26.COV2.S vaccination and SARS-CoV-2 variants. Method: immunoSEQ multiplex PCR; TCRdb's copy keeps in-frame clones and lacks some. In the table there are roughly 700,000 clones, 89% of which are singletons. Sequences were derived from peripheral blood, sampled in a trial of Ad26.COV2.S vaccine versus placebo. The receptors were gathered from a person aged 18-60 years who received the Ad26.COV2.S COVID-19 vaccine or a placebo. CDR3s include the opening cysteine and the closing phenylalanine or tryptophan. The order of the fields is V gene, J gene, CDR3 protein.

TRBV2	TRBJ2-2	CASSAGTSFTGELFF
TRBV19	TRBJ2-7	CASSARLGSPSDEQYF
TRBV2	TRBJ1-1	CASRGERNTEAFF
TRBV18	TRBJ1-1	CASSRIQGENTEAFF
TRBV6-2/TRBV6-3	TRBJ1-1	CASSHGQAVNTEAFF
TRBV7-9	TRBJ2-2	CASSLAVTGGTGELFF
TRBV27	TRBJ2-3	CASRGVLSTDTQYF
TRBV4-2	TRBJ2-7	CASSQGQGVRYEQYF
TRBV18	TRBJ1-2	CASSPVGGSANYGYTF
TRBV10-3	TRBJ2-5	CAIRGTVQETQYF
TRBV18	TRBJ1-6	CASSDGYSPLHF
TRBV5-6	TRBJ2-7	CASSLGQGGGYEQYF
TRBV10-1	TRBJ2-3	CASSRTSGSRGDTQYF
TRBV7-6	TRBJ2-1	CASSRQGAIDNEQFF
TRBV6-5	TRBJ2-7	CASSQGNFYEQYF
TRBV10-1	TRBJ2-3	CASSSALVPSTDTQYF